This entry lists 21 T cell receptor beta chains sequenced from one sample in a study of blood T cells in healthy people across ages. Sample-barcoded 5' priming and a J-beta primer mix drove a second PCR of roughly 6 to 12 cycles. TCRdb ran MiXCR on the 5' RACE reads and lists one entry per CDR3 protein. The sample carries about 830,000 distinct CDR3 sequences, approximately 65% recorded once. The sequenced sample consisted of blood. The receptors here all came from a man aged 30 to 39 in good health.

This chain's CDR3 is CASSPGQEKNIQYF. In nucleotides, the CDR3 is TGCGCCAGCAGCCCCGGACAGGAAAAAAACATTCAGTACTTC. The chain recombines TRBV5-1 with TRBJ2-4, with 7 positions matching TRBD1. V shed 4 bases and J 4 bases; nucleotides not matched to a gene: 5. This CDR3 spans 14 amino acids. Germline-derived CDR1 and CDR2 are SGHRS and YFSETQ.

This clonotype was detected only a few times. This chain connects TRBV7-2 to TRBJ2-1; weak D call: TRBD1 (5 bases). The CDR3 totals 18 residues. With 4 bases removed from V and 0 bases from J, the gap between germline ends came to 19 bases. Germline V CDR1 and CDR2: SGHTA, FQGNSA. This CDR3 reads CASSSPATGAPSYNEQFF. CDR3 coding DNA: TGTGCCAGCAGCTCCCCGGCGACTGGGGCCCCCTCCTACAATGAGCAGTTCTTC.

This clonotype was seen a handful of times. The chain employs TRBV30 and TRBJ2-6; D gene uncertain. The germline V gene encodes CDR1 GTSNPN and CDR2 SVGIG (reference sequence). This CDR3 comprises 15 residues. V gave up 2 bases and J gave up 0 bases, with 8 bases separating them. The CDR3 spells CAWSWTASGANVLTF. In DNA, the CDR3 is TGTGCCTGGAGTTGGACGGCCTCTGGGGCCAACGTCCTGACTTTC. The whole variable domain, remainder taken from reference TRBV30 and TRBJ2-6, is SQTIHQWPATLVQPVGSPLSLECTVEGTSNPNLYWYRQAAGRGLQLLFYSVGIGQISSEVPQNLSASRPQDRQFILSSKKLLLSDSGFYLCAWSWTASGANVLTFGAGSRLTVL.

The CDR3 DNA follows: TGCAGTGCTCTTCGTGGGCTGGAAGCCAAAAACATTCAGTACTTC. It codes for CSALRGLEAKNIQYF. V and J are TRBV20-1 and TRBJ2-4; D call uncertain. The CDR3 runs 15 residues. CDR1 is DFQATT, CDR2 SNEGSKA, per germline (reference sequence). Trimming took 5 bases from V and 0 from J, leaving 14 bases between them.

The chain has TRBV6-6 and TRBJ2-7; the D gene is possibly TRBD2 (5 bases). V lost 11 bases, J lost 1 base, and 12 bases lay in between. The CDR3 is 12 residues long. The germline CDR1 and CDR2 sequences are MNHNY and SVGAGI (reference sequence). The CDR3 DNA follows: TGTGCCGTTCGAACGGGGTCCTACGAGCAGTACTTC. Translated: CAVRTGSYEQYF.

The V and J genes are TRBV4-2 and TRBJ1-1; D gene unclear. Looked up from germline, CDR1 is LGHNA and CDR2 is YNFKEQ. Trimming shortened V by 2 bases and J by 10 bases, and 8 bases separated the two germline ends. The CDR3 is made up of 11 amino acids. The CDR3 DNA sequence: TGTGCCAGCAGCCAATCCATGGGAGCTTTCTTT. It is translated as CASSQSMGAFF.

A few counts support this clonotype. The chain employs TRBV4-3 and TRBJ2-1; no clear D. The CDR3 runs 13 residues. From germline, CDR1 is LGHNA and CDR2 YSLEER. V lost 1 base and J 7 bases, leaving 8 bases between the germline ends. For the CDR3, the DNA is TGCGCCAGCAGCCAAGTTAGCCAAAATGAGCAGTTCTTC. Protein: CASSQVSQNEQFF.

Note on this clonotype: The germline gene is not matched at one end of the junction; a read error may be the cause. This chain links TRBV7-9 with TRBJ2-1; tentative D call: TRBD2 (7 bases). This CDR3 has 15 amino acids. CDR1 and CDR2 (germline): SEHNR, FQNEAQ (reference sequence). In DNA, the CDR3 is TGTGCCAGCAGCCCTCGGGGGGCATCCTACAATGAGCGGTTCTTC. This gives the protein CASSPRGASYNERFF.

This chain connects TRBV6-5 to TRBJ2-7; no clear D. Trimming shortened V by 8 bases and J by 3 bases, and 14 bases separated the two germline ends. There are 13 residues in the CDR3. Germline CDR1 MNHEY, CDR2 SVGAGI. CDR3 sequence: CASGIKNNYEQYF. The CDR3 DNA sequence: TGTGCCAGCGGAATCAAAAACAACTACGAGCAGTACTTC.

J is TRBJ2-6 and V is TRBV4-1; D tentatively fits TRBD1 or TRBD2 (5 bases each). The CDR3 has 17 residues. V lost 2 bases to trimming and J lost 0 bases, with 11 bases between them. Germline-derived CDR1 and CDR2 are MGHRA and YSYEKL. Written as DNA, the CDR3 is TGCGCCAGCAGCCAATCCCCTGGGGGCTCTGGGGCCAACGTCCTGACTTTC. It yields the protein CASSQSPGGSGANVLTF.

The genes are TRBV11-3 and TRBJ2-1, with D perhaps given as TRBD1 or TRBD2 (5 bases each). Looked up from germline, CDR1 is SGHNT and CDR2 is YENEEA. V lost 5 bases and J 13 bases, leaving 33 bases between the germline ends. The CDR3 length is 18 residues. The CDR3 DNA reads TGTGCCAGCAGCCTCCCAAAACGGGGCCGAACCTTGGGTGAGACCCAGTTCTTC. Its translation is CASSLPKRGRTLGETQFF. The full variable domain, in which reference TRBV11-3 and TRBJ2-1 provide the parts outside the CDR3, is EAGVVQSPRYKIIEKKQPVAFWCNPISGHNTLYWYLQNLGQGPELLIRYENEEAVDDSQLPKDRFSAERLKGVDSTLKIQPAELGDSAVYLCASSLPKRGRTLGETQFFGPGTRLTVL.

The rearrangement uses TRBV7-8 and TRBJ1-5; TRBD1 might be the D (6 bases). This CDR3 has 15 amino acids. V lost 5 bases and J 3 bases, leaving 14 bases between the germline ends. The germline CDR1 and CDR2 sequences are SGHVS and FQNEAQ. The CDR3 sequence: CASSAGGGDNQPQHF. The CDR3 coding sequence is TGTGCCAGCAGCGCGGGAGGGGGAGACAATCAGCCCCAGCATTTT. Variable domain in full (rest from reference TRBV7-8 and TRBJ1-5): GAGVSQSPRYKVAKRGQDVALRCDPISGHVSLFWYQQALGQGPEFLTYFQNEAQLDKSGLPSDRFFAERPEGSVSTLKIQRTQQEDSAVYLCASSAGGGDNQPQHFGDGTRLSIL.

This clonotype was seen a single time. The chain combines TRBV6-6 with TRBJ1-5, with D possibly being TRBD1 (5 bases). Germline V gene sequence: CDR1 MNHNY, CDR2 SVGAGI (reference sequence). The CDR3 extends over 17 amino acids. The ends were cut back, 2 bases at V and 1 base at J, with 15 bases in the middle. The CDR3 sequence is CASSYTQGWGSNQPQHF. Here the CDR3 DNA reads TGTGCCAGCAGTTACACCCAGGGCTGGGGAAGCAATCAGCCCCAGCATTTT.

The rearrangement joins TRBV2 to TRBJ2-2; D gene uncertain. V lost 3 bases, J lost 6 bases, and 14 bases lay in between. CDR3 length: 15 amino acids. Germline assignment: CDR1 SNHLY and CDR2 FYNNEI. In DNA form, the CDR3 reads TGTGCCAGCAGTGATGTCCCTAGTAAGGCCGGGGAGCTGTTTTTT. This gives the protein CASSDVPSKAGELFF.

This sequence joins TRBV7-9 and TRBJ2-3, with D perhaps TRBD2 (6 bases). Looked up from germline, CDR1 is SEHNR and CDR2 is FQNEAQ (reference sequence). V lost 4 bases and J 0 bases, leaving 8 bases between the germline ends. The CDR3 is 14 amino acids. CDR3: CASSSAGSTDTQYF. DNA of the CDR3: TGTGCCAGCAGCTCCGCGGGGAGCACAGATACGCAGTATTTT.

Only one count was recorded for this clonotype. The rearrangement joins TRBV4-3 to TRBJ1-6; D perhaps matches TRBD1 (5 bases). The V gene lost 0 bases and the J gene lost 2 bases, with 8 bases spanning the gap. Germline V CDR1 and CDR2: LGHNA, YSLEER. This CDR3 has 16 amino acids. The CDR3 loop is CASSQDPGAYNSPLHF. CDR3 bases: TGCGCCAGCAGCCAAGACCCGGGGGCCTATAATTCACCCCTCCACTTT.

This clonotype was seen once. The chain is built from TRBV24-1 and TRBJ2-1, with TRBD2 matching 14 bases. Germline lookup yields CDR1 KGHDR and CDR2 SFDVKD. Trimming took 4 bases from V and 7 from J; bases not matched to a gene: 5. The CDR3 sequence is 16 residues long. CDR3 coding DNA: TGTGCCACCAGTGAGCCTGGACTAGCGGGAGGTAATGAGCAGTTCTTC. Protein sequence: CATSEPGLAGGNEQFF.

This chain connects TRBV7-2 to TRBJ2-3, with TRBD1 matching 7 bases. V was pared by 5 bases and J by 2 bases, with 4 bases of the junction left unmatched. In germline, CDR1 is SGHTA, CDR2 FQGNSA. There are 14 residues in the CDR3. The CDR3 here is CASSKDRDTDTQYF. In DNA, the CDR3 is TGTGCCAGCAGCAAAGACAGGGACACAGATACGCAGTATTTT.

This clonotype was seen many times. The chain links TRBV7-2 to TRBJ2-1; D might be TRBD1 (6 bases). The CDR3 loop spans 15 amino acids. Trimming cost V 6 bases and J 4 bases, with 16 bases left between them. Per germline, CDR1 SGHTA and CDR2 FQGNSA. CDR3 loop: CASRSSPGHYNEQFF. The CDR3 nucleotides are TGTGCCAGCAGATCGAGCCCGGGACATTACAATGAGCAGTTCTTC.

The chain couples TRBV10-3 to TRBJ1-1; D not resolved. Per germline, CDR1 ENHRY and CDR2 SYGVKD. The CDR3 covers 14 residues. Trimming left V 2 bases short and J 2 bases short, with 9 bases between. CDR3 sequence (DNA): TGTGCCATCAGTGAGGGTAAGGGTAACACTGAAGCTTTCTTT. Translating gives CAISEGKGNTEAFF.

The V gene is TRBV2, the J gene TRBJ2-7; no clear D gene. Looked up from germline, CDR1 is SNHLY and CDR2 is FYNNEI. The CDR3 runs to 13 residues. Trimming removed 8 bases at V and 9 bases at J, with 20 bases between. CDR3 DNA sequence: TGTGCCAGCGAAACCCTTCCAGGATTCGGGCAGTACTTC. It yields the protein CASETLPGFGQYF.